This entry concerns a single T cell receptor beta chain. The target antigen is unknown. The data stem from a study of T cell responses to AZD1222 COVID-19 vaccine. Assay used: immunoSEQ multiplex PCR; TCRdb lists only in-frame clones, some missing. The sample holds 100,000 to 150,000 clones, 84% seen once. The germline gives CDR1 SGHRS, CDR2 YFSETQ. The V end was cut by 0 bases, the J end by 0 bases, with 15 bases between. The CDR3 totals 17 residues. Regarding the study as a whole: The donor cohort was predominantly white British with a female majority, and clonal diversity may have been underestimated.

The sequence derives from an adult who received the AZD1222 COVID-19 vaccine. Sequenced material: peripheral blood, taken 28 days after the second AZD1222 dose. The rearrangement uses TRBV5-1 and TRBJ1-2; TRBD1 is a possible D gene (6 bases). The CDR3 coding sequence is TGCGCCAGCAGCTTGGTACCGACAGGATTAGCTAACTATGGCTACACCTTC. Translation gives CASSLVPTGLANYGYTF.